This TCR beta chain was captured by sequencing in a study of blood T cell repertoires in COVID-19. Study-level information: Collection of acute and convalescent COVID-19 samples took place in the United States, Italy and Spain. The analysed material was cDNA or gDNA that came from T cells, B-cell-depleted T cells, or PBMCs.

This clone was seen a few times. The CDR3 spans 14 residues. V lost 6 bases, J lost 4 bases, and 2 bases stayed unmatched. CDR1 is SNHLY and CDR2 is FYNNEI in the germline V gene. TCRdb keeps only in-frame clones here, not all; method: immunoSEQ multiplex PCR. Of 150,000 or so clones in the sample, 86% were seen once. The receptor's source is a woman aged 70-85 years with COVID-19, enrolled during active disease. V and J are TRBV2 and TRBJ2-2, with 10 bases matching TRBD1. Sequenced sample: peripheral blood. In DNA form, the CDR3 reads TGTGCCAGCAGGGGACAGGGGTTCACCGGGGAGCTGTTTTTT. Encoded protein: CASRGQGFTGELFF.